Presented here are 5 T cell receptor beta chains from one specimen sequenced in a study of blood T cell repertoires in COVID-19. Profiled with immunoSEQ multiplex PCR; TCRdb holds only in-frame clones, not every one. This table has about 250,000 clones, about 84% appearing once. The source material was peripheral blood. The source is an elderly woman with COVID-19, enrolled during active disease.

The V gene is TRBV19, the J gene TRBJ2-2, with D perhaps matching TRBD1 (5 bases). Between the trimmed V and J ends, which lost 1 base and 4 bases, there was a span of 10 bases. The germline V gene has CDR1 LNHDA and CDR2 SQIVND (reference sequence). This CDR3 comprises 15 residues. CDR3 DNA: TGTGCCAGTAGTATAGGGGGCAGACGCACCGGGGAGCTGTTTTTT. It is translated as CASSIGGRRTGELFF.

V usage is TRBV15 and J usage is TRBJ2-5; D is undetermined. V was cut by 4 bases and J by 3 bases, with 6 bases left in between. This CDR3 is built from 12 residues. CDR1 and CDR2 (germline): LNHNV, YYDKDF (reference sequence). CDR3 in amino acids: CATSKLEETQYF. The CDR3 coding sequence is TGTGCCACCAGCAAACTTGAAGAGACCCAGTACTTC.

This sequence joins TRBV23-1 and TRBJ2-3, with a tentative D call TRBD1 (5 bases). TRBV23-1 is annotated as an ORF whose role is uncertain. The CDR3 has 15 amino acids. V was cut by 7 bases and J by 3 bases, with 17 bases left in between. CDR3: CASNSQTDRTDTQYF. The CDR3 nucleotides read TGCGCCAGCAATAGTCAGACAGATAGAACAGATACGCAGTATTTT.

The chain employs TRBV18 and TRBJ2-1; 9 bases are shared with TRBD2. The germline gives CDR1 KGHSH, CDR2 LQKENI. V trimming: 0 bases; J trimming: 8 bases; junction bases outside the gene matches: 8. This CDR3 has 16 residues. This CDR3 is CASSPPVAGGRDEQFF. The DNA of the CDR3 is TGTGCCAGCTCACCACCAGTCGCGGGGGGGCGGGATGAGCAGTTCTTC. The full variable domain, in which reference TRBV18 and TRBJ2-1 provide the parts outside the CDR3, is NAGVMQNPRHLVRRRGQEARLRCSPMKGHSHVYWYRQLPEEGLKFMVYLQKENIIDESGMPKERFSAEFPKEGPSILRIQQVVRGDSAAYFCASSPPVAGGRDEQFFGPGTRLTVL.

This clone was counted only a few times. The V and J genes are TRBV12-5 and TRBJ2-2; 8 nucleotides agree with TRBD2. This CDR3 comprises 18 residues. Per the germline V gene, CDR1 is LGHNT and CDR2 is FRNRAP. Trimming cost V 0 bases and J 5 bases; bases outside gene matches: 11. The CDR3 reads CASGLVGGGLGRTGELFF. As DNA, the CDR3 is TGTGCTAGTGGTTTGGTAGGCGGGGGGCTTGGCAGGACCGGGGAGCTGTTTTTT.